One and the same sample provided the 19 T cell receptor beta chains below, sequenced in a study of blood T cell repertoires in COVID-19. Assay: immunoSEQ multiplex PCR; the TCRdb copy retains only in-frame clones and omits some. The sample records around 200,000 clones, around 87% being singletons. Sequenced: peripheral blood. Receptor source: a man between 60 and 75 years old who had recovered from COVID-19.

The chain couples TRBV5-1 to TRBJ1-4; D unresolved. CDR1 is SGHRS and CDR2 is YFSETQ in the germline V gene. CDR3 size: 14 residues. The V gene lost 0 bases and the J gene lost 8 bases, with 11 bases spanning the gap. The CDR3, as DNA: TGCGCCAGCAGCTTGGGTCTGGCTAGGGAAAAACTGTTTTTT. This translates into CASSLGLAREKLFF.

The chain has TRBV6-2 or TRBV6-3 and TRBJ2-3; D is possibly TRBD2 (5 bases). Germline CDR1 MNHEY, CDR2 SVGEGT. The CDR3 extends over 12 amino acids. The V and J ends lost 5 bases and 8 bases respectively, with 11 bases between them. Here the CDR3 reads CASSLGDVTQYF. The CDR3 DNA sequence: TGTGCCAGCAGTCTCGGGGATGTTACGCAGTATTTT.

V gene TRBV7-2 combines with J gene TRBJ2-7; D perhaps matches TRBD2 (6 bases). The CDR3 covers 13 residues. Germline V lookup: CDR1 SGHTA, CDR2 FQGNSA. Trimming took off 7 bases at V and 6 bases at J, with 16 bases between the two ends. The CDR3 loop reads CASNPPGTFEQYF. DNA for the CDR3: TGTGCCAGCAACCCCCCTGGGACTTTCGAGCAGTACTTC.

V usage is TRBV7-7 and J usage is TRBJ2-5; 11 positions agree with TRBD1. CDR1 and CDR2 from the germline V gene are SSHAT and FNYEAQ (reference sequence). The CDR3 loop spans 14 amino acids. V was clipped by 4 bases and J by 4 bases; unmatched bases: 2. In DNA form, the CDR3 reads TGTGCCAGCAGCTCGGACAGGGGGCTAGAGACCCAGTACTTC. Protein: CASSSDRGLETQYF. Combining the CDR3 with reference TRBV7-7 and TRBJ2-5 gives the whole variable domain GAGVSQSPRYKVTKRGQDVTLRCDPISSHATLYWYQQALGQGPEFLTYFNYEAQPDKSGLPSDRFSAERPEGSISTLTIQRTEQRDSAMYRCASSSDRGLETQYFGPGTRLLVL.

This clone was observed a single time. V usage is TRBV23-1 and J usage is TRBJ2-2; D is perhaps TRBD1 (5 bases). TRBV23-1 is an ORF, with its function uncertain. CDR3 length: 17 amino acids. Between the trimmed V and J ends, which lost 2 bases and 5 bases, there was a span of 18 bases. In DNA, the CDR3 is TGCGCCAGCAGTCAAAGACAGACCCGAAAGGGGACCGGGGAGCTGTTTTTT. As protein: CASSQRQTRKGTGELFF.

The chain couples TRBV10-1 to TRBJ2-1; 9 bases fit TRBD2. V gave up 3 bases and J gave up 4 bases; unmatched junction bases: 7. The CDR3 loop spans 16 amino acids. Germline V gene lookup returns CDR1 WNHNN and CDR2 SYGVQD (reference sequence). The CDR3 loop reads CASSDPTSGLYNEQFF. In DNA form, the CDR3 reads TGCGCCAGCAGTGACCCGACTAGCGGCCTATACAATGAGCAGTTCTTC.

The chain combines TRBV7-2 with TRBJ1-2; weak D call: TRBD1 (5 bases). The CDR3 is 13 residues long. Trimming pared 2 bases from V and 8 bases from J, leaving 12 bases between. Germline V gives CDR1 SGHTA, CDR2 FQGNSA. CDR3 coding DNA: TGTGCCAGCAGCTTACCCAGGGAAATGGGCTACACCTTC. Translation: CASSLPREMGYTF. Full variable domain (outside the CDR3, taken from reference TRBV7-2 and TRBJ1-2): GAGVSQSPSNKVTEKGKDVELRCDPISGHTALYWYRQSLGQGLEFLIYFQGNSAPDKSGLPSDRFSAERTGGSVSTLTIQRTQQEDSAVYLCASSLPREMGYTFGSGTRLTVV.

The V call is TRBV10-3, the J call TRBJ2-1; unclear D gene. The CDR3 runs to 15 residues. V was trimmed by 6 bases and J by 3 bases, leaving 15 bases between them. From germline, CDR1 is ENHRY and CDR2 SYGVKD. CDR3 DNA: TGTGCCATCAGGAAGAGTTCCACTCACTACAATGAGCAGTTCTTC. Translation: CAIRKSSTHYNEQFF.

The chain uses TRBV6-5 and TRBJ2-5; TRBD2 is a possible D gene (7 bases). This CDR3 contains 15 residues. CDR1 MNHEY and CDR2 SVGAGI come from the germline V gene. V shed 7 bases and J shed 2 bases, with 17 bases lying between them. CDR3 amino acids: CASTISRGRQETQYF. The CDR3 DNA reads as TGTGCCAGCACTATCTCGCGGGGGCGGCAAGAGACCCAGTACTTC.

V usage is TRBV30 and J usage is TRBJ1-4; tentatively, D is TRBD1 (6 bases). The CDR3 contains 13 residues. V was pared by 1 base and J by 3 bases, with 6 bases between. Germline V gives CDR1 GTSNPN, CDR2 SVGIG (reference sequence). The CDR3 protein is CAWSGGPNEKLFF. The CDR3 DNA is TGTGCCTGGAGTGGGGGGCCTAATGAAAAACTGTTTTTT.

This chain joins TRBV19 and TRBJ1-1, with TRBD1 matching over 7 bases. The CDR3 covers 15 residues. The germline V gene has CDR1 LNHDA and CDR2 SQIVND (reference sequence). V was clipped by 4 bases and J by 6 bases; unmatched bases: 11. CDR3 sequence reads: CASSSIQGKTAEAFF. The DNA for the CDR3 is TGTGCCAGTAGTAGCATACAGGGGAAAACTGCTGAAGCTTTCTTT. The complete variable domain, with remaining parts taken from reference TRBV19 and TRBJ1-1, reads DGGITQSPKYLFRKEGQNVTLSCEQNLNHDAMYWYRQDPGQGLRLIYYSQIVNDFQKGDIAEGYSVSREKKESFPLTVTSAQKNPTAFYLCASSSIQGKTAEAFFGQGTRLTVV.

The V gene is TRBV27, the J gene TRBJ2-7; 7 bases are a match to TRBD1. V trimming: 5 bases; J trimming: 7 bases; junction bases outside the gene matches: 5. This CDR3 contains 12 residues. Germline V CDR1 and CDR2: MNHEY, SMNVEV (reference sequence). CDR3 DNA: TGTGCCAGCAGTCTCTCGGACAGGGAGCAGTACTTC. Translating gives CASSLSDREQYF.

This clone was seen just once. This chain joins TRBV5-4 and TRBJ2-1, with D unclear. Germline CDR1 and CDR2: SGHNT and YYREEE (reference sequence). The ends were cut back, 4 bases at V and 0 bases at J, with 14 bases in the middle. There are 16 residues in the CDR3. CDR3 sequence: CASSTPYRSSYNEQFF. The CDR3 bases are TGTGCCAGCAGCACCCCGTATCGGAGCTCCTACAATGAGCAGTTCTTC.

The chain links TRBV5-1 to TRBJ2-4; 9 nucleotides align to TRBD2. The CDR3 sequence is 17 residues long. Germline lookup yields CDR1 SGHRS and CDR2 YFSETQ. V lost 3 bases and J lost 2; bases outside the gene matches: 9. The CDR3 DNA follows: TGCGCCAGCAGCTCGGTAGCGGGAGTGGGGACCAAAAACATTCAGTACTTC. Protein sequence: CASSSVAGVGTKNIQYF.

This chain links TRBV7-2 with TRBJ1-3, with D hard to call. The CDR3 runs to 15 residues. Germline CDR1 is SGHTA and CDR2 is FQGNSA. Trimming cost V 5 bases and J 0 bases, with 11 bases left between them. CDR3 amino acids: CASSRAGSSGNTIYF. The CDR3, as DNA: TGTGCCAGCAGCCGCGCGGGGAGCTCTGGAAACACCATATATTTT.

This rearrangement joins TRBV30 to TRBJ2-7; D perhaps matches TRBD2 (5 bases). Germline values: CDR1 GTSNPN, CDR2 SVGIG (reference sequence). CDR3 length: 12 amino acids. The germline V and J ends were trimmed by 4 bases and 4 bases, with 11 bases remaining between them. CDR3 protein: CAWNTRGYEQYF. Here the CDR3 DNA reads TGTGCCTGGAATACACGGGGTTACGAGCAGTACTTC.

CDR3 in DNA: TGTGCCAGCAGAGGAACAGGGGGAAACTCACCCCTCCACTTT. This sequence encodes CASRGTGGNSPLHF. This rearrangement joins TRBV6-5 to TRBJ1-6; 8 bases fit TRBD1. Germline V lookup: CDR1 MNHEY, CDR2 SVGAGI. J gave up 10 bases and V 6 bases, and 8 bases lay outside the gene matches. This CDR3 is built from 14 residues.

The chain uses TRBV9 and TRBJ1-2; 10 bases fit TRBD1. Trimming cost V 3 bases and J 7 bases; bases outside gene matches: 9. The germline V gene encodes CDR1 SGDLS and CDR2 YYNGEE. The CDR3 runs 15 residues. The CDR3 is CASSDLTGGVFGYTF. The CDR3 coding sequence is TGTGCCAGCAGCGACCTGACAGGGGGCGTATTTGGCTACACCTTC.

This clone has more than one count but fewer than ten. This chain uses TRBV12-5 with TRBJ2-7; possibly TRBD2 for D (6 bases). The V end lost 5 bases, the J end lost 2 bases, and 16 bases lay between the germline ends. The CDR3 is 15 amino acids. From germline, CDR1 is LGHNT and CDR2 FRNRAP. The CDR3 sequence is CASGPRLEGPYEQYF. The DNA for the CDR3 is TGTGCTAGTGGTCCCCGTTTGGAGGGGCCCTACGAGCAGTACTTC. The entire variable domain, with the rest obtained from reference TRBV12-5 and TRBJ2-7, is as follows: DARVTQTPRHKVTEMGQEVTMRCQPILGHNTVFWYRQTMMQGLELLAYFRNRAPLDDSGMPKDRFSAEMPDATLATLKIQPSEPRDSAVYFCASGPRLEGPYEQYFGPGTRLTVT.